This TCR beta chain stems from a study of shared clonotypes between healthy human individuals. Trimming removed 5 bases from V and 1 base from J, with 8 bases in between. The germline V gene encodes CDR1 SGHTA and CDR2 FQGTGA. The CDR3 is 13 amino acids. Notes on this clone: The antigen remains undetermined. In the same sample, other DNA sequences code for this CDR3.

Study results and limitations: The study drew on few donors, limiting represented genetic and exposure-history diversity. With a handful of donors compared, roughly 5% of naive CD4 clonotypes were shared.

Measured with immunoSEQ multiplex PCR; TCRdb has only the in-frame clones, and not every one. The table includes about 1.5 million clones, under 99% detected once. V and J are TRBV7-3 and TRBJ1-1, with unresolved D. The clonotype was recovered from a man between 25 and 39 years old in good health. Sequenced: naive CD4+ T cells sorted from blood. Subset indicated: CD45RA+ positively selected. The CDR3 bases are TGTGCCAGCAGCCCCGACGGGAACACTGAAGCTTTCTTT. Translated: CASSPDGNTEAFF.